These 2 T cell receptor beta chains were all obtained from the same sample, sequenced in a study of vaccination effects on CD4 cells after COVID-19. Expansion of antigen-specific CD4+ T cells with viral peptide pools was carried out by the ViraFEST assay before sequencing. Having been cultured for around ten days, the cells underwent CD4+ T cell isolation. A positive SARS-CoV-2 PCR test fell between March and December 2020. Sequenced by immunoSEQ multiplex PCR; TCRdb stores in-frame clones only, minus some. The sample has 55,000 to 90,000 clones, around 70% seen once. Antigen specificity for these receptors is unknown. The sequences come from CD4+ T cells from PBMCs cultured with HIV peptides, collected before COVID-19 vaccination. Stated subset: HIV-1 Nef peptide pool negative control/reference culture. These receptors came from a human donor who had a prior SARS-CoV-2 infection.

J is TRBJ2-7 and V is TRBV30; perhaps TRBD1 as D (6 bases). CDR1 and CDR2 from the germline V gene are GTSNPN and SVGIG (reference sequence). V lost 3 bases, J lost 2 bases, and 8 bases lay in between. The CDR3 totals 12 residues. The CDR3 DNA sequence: TGTGCCTGGAGCCGGGACACCTACGAGCAGTACTTC. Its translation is CAWSRDTYEQYF.

The CDR3 reads CASTPLGGNEQFF. The DNA of the CDR3 is TGTGCCAGTACCCCCTTGGGGGGGAATGAGCAGTTCTTC. The gene calls are TRBV19 and TRBJ2-1, with 7 bases lining up with TRBD2. The CDR3 runs 13 residues. Germline CDR1 reads LNHDA; CDR2 reads SQIVND (reference sequence). Trimming removed 7 bases from V and 7 bases from J; junction bases left unmatched: 7.